Below, 26 T cell receptor beta chains from the same sample are listed, as sequenced in a study of cytomegalovirus exposure and HLA in healthy donors. It was with 60 Vbeta and 13 Jbeta primers that the PCR ran. The repertoire was sequenced with immunoSEQ multiplex PCR; TCRdb's copy has only in-frame clones and lacks some. The sample lists 150,000 to 200,000 clones, 77% occurring once. The sample consisted of PBMCs. These receptors came from a male donor in good health and CMV-seropositive.

The rearrangement uses TRBV7-6 and TRBJ2-7, with a weak D call TRBD2 (6 bases). The CDR3 loop spans 19 amino acids. Germline assignment: CDR1 SGHVS and CDR2 FNYEAQ. The germline V and J ends were trimmed by 2 bases and 0 bases, with 23 bases remaining between them. CDR3 DNA sequence: TGTGCCAGCAGCTTAATCCCCTTGGGAGGCCATACTTCCTCCTACGAGCAGTACTTC. Its translation: CASSLIPLGGHTSSYEQYF.

V gene TRBV19 combines with J gene TRBJ2-1; 10 bases agree with TRBD2. The CDR3 consists of 15 residues. J gave up 5 bases and V 3 bases, and 4 bases lay outside the gene matches. In germline, CDR1 is LNHDA, CDR2 SQIVND (reference sequence). The chain's CDR3 is CASSIITSGDNEQFF. The DNA of the CDR3 is TGTGCCAGTAGTATTATAACTAGCGGGGACAATGAGCAGTTCTTC.

The chain is built from TRBV27 and TRBJ1-5; possibly TRBD1 for D (6 bases). V lost 2 bases and J lost 5, with 22 bases in between. Germline CDR1 reads MNHEY; CDR2 reads SMNVEV (reference sequence). The CDR3 extends over 18 amino acids. The CDR3 region is CASSLKPLPRGEDQPQHF. The CDR3 DNA reads as TGTGCCAGCAGTTTAAAGCCCCTCCCCAGGGGAGAAGATCAGCCCCAGCATTTT.

This sequence joins TRBV5-1 and TRBJ2-7, with TRBD1 matching over 7 bases. The J segment lost 5 bases and the V segment lost 2 bases, leaving 4 bases of the junction unmatched. Germline values: CDR1 SGHRS, CDR2 YFSETQ. The CDR3 totals 13 residues. CDR3 DNA: TGCGCCAGCAGCTTAACAGGGGTCCACGAGCAGTACTTC. As protein: CASSLTGVHEQYF.

V and J are TRBV6-5 and TRBJ1-2; no firm D call. The CDR3 has 13 residues. Trimming took off 6 bases at V and 8 bases at J, with 16 bases between the two ends. Germline-derived CDR1 and CDR2 are MNHEY and SVGAGI. The DNA for the CDR3 is TGTGCCAGCAGCTCCTTACACGAGGAGGGCTACACCTTC. It specifies CASSSLHEEGYTF.

This clone was counted once. The chain recombines TRBV5-4 with TRBJ2-2; the match to TRBD2 covers 14 bases. Germline lookup yields CDR1 SGHNT and CDR2 YYREEE (reference sequence). The CDR3 has 17 residues. The J segment lost 5 bases and the V segment lost 4 bases, leaving 7 bases of the junction unmatched. CDR3 in DNA: TGTGCCAGCAGCATCCGACTAGCGGGGGGGCTTACCGGGGAGCTGTTTTTT. Its translation: CASSIRLAGGLTGELFF.

This clone was observed a handful of times. The chain is built from TRBV11-2 and TRBJ1-6, with 7 bases fitting TRBD1. Per germline, CDR1 SGHAT and CDR2 FQNNGV. The V gene end was trimmed by 5 bases and the J gene end by 5 bases; junction bases not matched to a gene: 6. CDR3 length: 15 amino acids. The CDR3 region is CASSLGTDHNSPLHF. CDR3 nucleotide sequence: TGTGCCAGCAGCCTCGGGACAGATCATAATTCACCCCTCCACTTT.

This clone was detected only once. The chain uses TRBV18 and TRBJ1-5, with 7 positions matching TRBD1. The CDR3 extends over 14 amino acids. Germline CDR1 and CDR2: KGHSH and LQKENI. V lost 4 bases, J lost 5 bases, and 5 bases stayed unmatched. DNA of the CDR3: TGTGCCAGCTCACTCACAGGGGTAGATCAGCCCCAGCATTTT. It codes for CASSLTGVDQPQHF.

This rearrangement joins TRBV14 to TRBJ2-3; a weak D match, TRBD2 (6 bases). The V end was cut by 1 base, the J end by 3 bases, with 17 bases between. Germline lookup yields CDR1 SGHDN and CDR2 FVKESK. There are 17 residues in the CDR3. CDR3 protein: CASSQGWSSGGTDTQYF. The CDR3 nucleotides are TGTGCCAGCAGCCAAGGGTGGTCCAGCGGAGGGACAGATACGCAGTATTTT.

V gene TRBV15 combines with J gene TRBJ1-2; 7 bases map to TRBD1. Trimming at V came to 1 base and at J to 8 bases, leaving 4 bases not matched to a gene. There are 13 residues in the CDR3. Germline V gene data show CDR1 as LNHNV and CDR2 as YYDKDF (reference sequence). The CDR3 sequence: CATSRATGTGYTF. The CDR3 region has the DNA TGTGCCACCAGCAGAGCGACAGGGACCGGCTACACCTTC.

The count of this clone is one. J is TRBJ2-7 and V is TRBV7-6, with TRBD2 matching over 10 bases. J gave up 4 bases and V 2 bases, and 2 bases lay outside the gene matches. Germline V lookup: CDR1 SGHVS, CDR2 FNYEAQ. This CDR3 contains 14 residues. The CDR3 bases are TGTGCCAGCAGCTTAAGCGGGGGGGAGTACGAGCAGTACTTC. Protein product: CASSLSGGEYEQYF.

This rearrangement joins TRBV11-2 to TRBJ1-1; D might be TRBD1 (6 bases). Trimming cost V 4 bases and J 6 bases, with 18 bases left between them. Germline loops: CDR1 SGHAT, CDR2 FQNNGV. The CDR3 is made up of 15 amino acids. CDR3 loop: CASSWGNRVNSEAFF. CDR3 DNA: TGTGCCAGCAGCTGGGGTAACAGGGTCAACTCTGAAGCTTTCTTT. The full variable domain, its missing parts supplied by reference TRBV11-2 and TRBJ1-1, is EAGVAQSPRYKIIEKRQSVAFWCNPISGHATLYWYQQILGQGPKLLIQFQNNGVVDDSQLPKDRFSAERLKGVDSTLKIQPAKLEDSAVYLCASSWGNRVNSEAFFGQGTRLTVV.

This rearrangement joins TRBV6-4 to TRBJ2-2, with 7 bases matching TRBD1. The CDR3 is 17 residues long. CDR1 and CDR2 (germline): MRHNA, SNTAGT. The junction had 9 bases not matched to a gene; V was cut back by 2 bases and J by 3 bases. The CDR3 DNA reads TGTGCCAGCAGTGACGGGGGAATAACAGGGGACACCGGGGAGCTGTTTTTT. Translating it yields CASSDGGITGDTGELFF.

The CDR3 sequence is CASSQGTAGNQPQHF. The CDR3 DNA reads TGTGCCAGCAGTCAGGGGACGGCTGGCAATCAGCCCCAGCATTTT. The chain combines TRBV6-1 with TRBJ1-5; D is possibly TRBD1 (6 bases). The CDR3 extends over 15 amino acids. Germline loops: CDR1 MNHNS, CDR2 SASEGT. Trimming stripped 5 bases from V and 2 bases from J, with 13 bases between.

J is TRBJ2-7 and V is TRBV5-1, with TRBD1 matching 9 bases. The trim removed 3 bases at V and 1 base at J, leaving 2 bases unmatched. CDR1 and CDR2 (germline): SGHRS, YFSETQ. The CDR3 length is 14 residues. The CDR3 DNA follows: TGCGCCAGCAGCTCGGGACAGGGTTCCTACGAGCAGTACTTC. Translated: CASSSGQGSYEQYF. Looking up the rest from reference TRBV5-1 and TRBJ2-7 gives the full variable domain: KAGVTQTPRYLIKTRGQQVTLSCSPISGHRSVSWYQQTPGQGLQFLFEYFSETQRNKGNFPGRFSGRQFSNSRSEMNVSTLELGDSALYLCASSSGQGSYEQYFGPGTRLTVT.

The rearrangement uses TRBV5-6 and TRBJ1-1; D not certain. Germline CDR1 is SGHDT and CDR2 is YYEEEE. V shed 2 bases and J shed 1 base, with 15 bases lying between them. The CDR3 contains 16 residues. The CDR3 protein is CASSFGLTTSNTEAFF. The CDR3 DNA reads TGTGCCAGCAGCTTCGGCCTTACTACCTCGAACACTGAAGCTTTCTTT. Looking up the rest from reference TRBV5-6 and TRBJ1-1 gives the full variable domain: DAGVTQSPTHLIKTRGQQVTLRCSPKSGHDTVSWYQQALGQGPQFIFQYYEEEERQRGNFPDRFSGHQFPNYSSELNVNALLLGDSALYLCASSFGLTTSNTEAFFGQGTRLTVV.

This rearrangement joins TRBV19 to TRBJ1-2; the D gene is possibly TRBD1 (6 bases). V lost 1 base and J 7 bases, leaving 13 bases between the germline ends. The CDR3 runs to 14 residues. Germline loops: CDR1 LNHDA, CDR2 SQIVND (reference sequence). The CDR3 reads CASSIGSGGVGYTF. CDR3 nucleotides: TGTGCCAGTAGTATAGGGTCGGGGGGCGTTGGCTACACCTTC. The full variable domain, completed using reference TRBV19 and TRBJ1-2, is DGGITQSPKYLFRKEGQNVTLSCEQNLNHDAMYWYRQDPGQGLRLIYYSQIVNDFQKGDIAEGYSVSREKKESFPLTVTSAQKNPTAFYLCASSIGSGGVGYTFGSGTRLTVV.

The genes are TRBV6-1 and TRBJ2-2, with D possibly TRBD1 on 5 matching bases. Germline loops: CDR1 MNHNS, CDR2 SASEGT. V shed 1 base and J shed 1 base, with 7 bases lying between them. CDR3 length: 15 amino acids. Written as DNA, the CDR3 is TGTGCCAGCAGTGAAGGAACAGGGAACACCGGGGAGCTGTTTTTT. Its protein is CASSEGTGNTGELFF.

The V and J genes are TRBV2 and TRBJ2-1, with TRBD1 matching 9 bases. V trimming: 9 bases; J trimming: 2 bases; junction bases outside the gene matches: 2. The CDR3 consists of 13 residues. Germline V gene lookup returns CDR1 SNHLY and CDR2 FYNNEI. CDR3: CARGQGTYNEQFF. The DNA of the CDR3 is TGTGCCAGGGGACAGGGAACCTACAATGAGCAGTTCTTC. The complete variable domain, with remaining parts taken from reference TRBV2 and TRBJ2-1, reads EPEVTQTPSHQVTQMGQEVILRCVPISNHLYFYWYRQILGQKVEFLVSFYNNEISEKSEIFDDQFSVERPDGSNFTLKIRSTKLEDSAMYFCARGQGTYNEQFFGPGTRLTVL.

The chain uses TRBV9 and TRBJ1-2; 8 bases map to TRBD1. Per the germline V gene, CDR1 is SGDLS and CDR2 is YYNGEE. This CDR3 spans 15 amino acids. The ends lost 3 bases at V and 4 bases at J; junction bases unmatched: 8. DNA for the CDR3: TGTGCCAGCAGCGGCGACAGGGGTGTTTCCTATGGCTACACCTTC. Translated, it gives CASSGDRGVSYGYTF.

The rearrangement links TRBV27 to TRBJ2-2, with a weak D call TRBD2 (6 bases). The CDR3 runs 15 residues. The V end lost 0 bases, the J end lost 1 base, and 6 bases lay between the germline ends. Germline lookup yields CDR1 MNHEY and CDR2 SMNVEV (reference sequence). The CDR3 is CASSLSGGNTGELFF. The CDR3 DNA is TGTGCCAGCAGTTTATCGGGAGGGAACACCGGGGAGCTGTTTTTT.

The chain combines TRBV7-2 with TRBJ2-1; no reliable D call. V lost 5 bases and J lost 5, with 16 bases in between. Per the germline V gene, CDR1 is SGHTA and CDR2 is FQGNSA. CDR3 length equals 15 residues. In nucleotides, the CDR3 is TGTGCCAGCAGCAAACGTATATCGGTCGACAATGAGCAGTTCTTC. Amino acid sequence: CASSKRISVDNEQFF.

This clone was counted a few times. The rearrangement joins TRBV18 to TRBJ2-3; tentative D call: TRBD2 (6 bases). CDR1 is KGHSH and CDR2 is LQKENI in the germline V gene. The V and J ends lost 4 bases and 1 base respectively, with 15 bases between them. The length of the CDR3 is 16 residues. CDR3 sequence: CASSQVRGPGTDTQYF. In nucleotides, the CDR3 is TGTGCCAGCTCACAAGTGCGGGGCCCGGGCACAGATACGCAGTATTTT.

The rearrangement links TRBV15 to TRBJ2-7; D possibly corresponds to TRBD2 (6 bases). This CDR3 has 12 amino acids. Germline-derived CDR1 and CDR2 are LNHNV and YYDKDF (reference sequence). V dropped 4 bases and J dropped 3 bases, with 7 bases sitting between them. This CDR3 is CATSNGGYEQYF. Here the CDR3 DNA reads TGTGCCACCAGCAACGGGGGCTACGAGCAGTACTTC.

The chain links TRBV18 to TRBJ1-5; maybe TRBD1 (5 bases). This CDR3 is built from 13 residues. CDR1 and CDR2 (germline): KGHSH, LQKENI. V was cut by 4 bases and J by 6 bases, with 10 bases left in between. The CDR3 is CASSLDSVQPQHF. CDR3 bases: TGTGCCAGCTCACTTGACAGTGTTCAGCCCCAGCATTTT.

The chain is built from TRBV11-2 and TRBJ2-7, with D maybe TRBD2 (5 bases). Trimming shortened V by 5 bases and J by 9 bases, and 17 bases separated the two germline ends. CDR1 and CDR2 (germline): SGHAT, FQNNGV. The CDR3 runs to 13 residues. As DNA, the CDR3 is TGTGCCAGCAGCCCCGGACTTCGGAGGTTGCAGTACTTC. It yields the protein CASSPGLRRLQYF.